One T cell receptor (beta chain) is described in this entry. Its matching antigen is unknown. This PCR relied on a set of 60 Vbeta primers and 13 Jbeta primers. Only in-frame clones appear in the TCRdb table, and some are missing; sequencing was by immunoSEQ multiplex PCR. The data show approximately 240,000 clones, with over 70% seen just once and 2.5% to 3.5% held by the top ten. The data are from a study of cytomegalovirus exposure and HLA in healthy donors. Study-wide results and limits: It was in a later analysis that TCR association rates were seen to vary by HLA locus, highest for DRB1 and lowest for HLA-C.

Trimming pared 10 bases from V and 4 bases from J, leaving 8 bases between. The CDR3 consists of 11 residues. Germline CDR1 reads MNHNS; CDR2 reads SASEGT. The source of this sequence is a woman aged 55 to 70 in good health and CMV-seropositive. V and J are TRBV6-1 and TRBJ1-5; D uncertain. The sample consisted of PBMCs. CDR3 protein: CATGWNQPQHF. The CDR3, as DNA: TGTGCCACGGGATGGAATCAGCCCCAGCATTTT.